The T cell receptor beta chain under discussion was sequenced for a study of blood T cell repertoires in COVID-19. Ages ranged from roughly 18 to 100 years, with residence in around 24 US areas. The CDR3 length is 18 residues. Original methodology: Reference gene primer amplification yielded estimated nucleated cell counts. Here immunoSEQ multiplex PCR was the method, and the copy in TCRdb shows in-frame clones only, minus some. V and J calls and clone size are as listed in that table; D and trimming were resolved from the DNA. The sample shows hundreds of thousands of clones, roughly 87% of them seen only once.

Sequencing was done on a sample of PBMCs or T cells enriched from blood (not recorded which). V gene TRBV21-1 combines with J gene TRBJ1-6. TRBV21-1 is a known pseudogene. The origin of this receptor is a young woman who had recovered from COVID-19. CDR3: CASSKTPRVRDYNSPLHF. The CDR3 DNA sequence: TGTGCCAGCAGCAAAACCCCGAGAGTCCGGGATTATAATTCACCCCTCCACTTT.